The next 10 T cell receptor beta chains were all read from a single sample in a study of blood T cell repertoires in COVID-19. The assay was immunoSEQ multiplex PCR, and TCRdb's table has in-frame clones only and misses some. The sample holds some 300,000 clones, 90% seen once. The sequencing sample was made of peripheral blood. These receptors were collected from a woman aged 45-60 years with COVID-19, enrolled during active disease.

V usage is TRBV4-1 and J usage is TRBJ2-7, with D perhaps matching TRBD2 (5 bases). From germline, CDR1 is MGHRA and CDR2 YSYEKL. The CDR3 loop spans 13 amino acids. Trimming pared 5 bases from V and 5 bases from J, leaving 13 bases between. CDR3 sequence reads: CASSGEGRHEQYF. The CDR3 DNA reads TGCGCCAGCAGCGGTGAGGGTCGGCACGAGCAGTACTTC.

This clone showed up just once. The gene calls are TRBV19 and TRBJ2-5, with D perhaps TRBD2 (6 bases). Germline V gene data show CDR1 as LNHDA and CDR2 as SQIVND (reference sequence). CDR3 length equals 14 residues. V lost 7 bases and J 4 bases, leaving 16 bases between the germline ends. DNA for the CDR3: TGTGCCAGTAACGTTGGTCTGGGGGGAGAGACCCAGTACTTC. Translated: CASNVGLGGETQYF.

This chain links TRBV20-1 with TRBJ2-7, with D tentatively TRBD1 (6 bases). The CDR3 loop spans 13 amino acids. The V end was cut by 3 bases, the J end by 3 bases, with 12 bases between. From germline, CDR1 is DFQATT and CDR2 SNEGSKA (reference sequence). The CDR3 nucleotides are TGCAGTGCTAGTGGGACAAACGTCTACGAGCAGTACTTC. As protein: CSASGTNVYEQYF.

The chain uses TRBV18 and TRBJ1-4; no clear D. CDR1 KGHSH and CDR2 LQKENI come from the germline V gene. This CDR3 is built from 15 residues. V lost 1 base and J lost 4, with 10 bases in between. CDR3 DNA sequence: TGTGCCAGCTCACCACGAGCGACTGATAATGAAAAACTGTTTTTT. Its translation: CASSPRATDNEKLFF.

CDR3 sequence (DNA): TGTGCCAGCAGCCGGACTAGCGGGAGCAATGAGCAGTTCTTC. This encodes CASSRTSGSNEQFF. This sequence joins TRBV9 and TRBJ2-1; 13 bases agree with TRBD2. Losses at the gene ends were 4 bases for V and 6 bases for J; bases not matched to a gene: 1. From germline, CDR1 is SGDLS and CDR2 YYNGEE. The CDR3 consists of 14 residues.

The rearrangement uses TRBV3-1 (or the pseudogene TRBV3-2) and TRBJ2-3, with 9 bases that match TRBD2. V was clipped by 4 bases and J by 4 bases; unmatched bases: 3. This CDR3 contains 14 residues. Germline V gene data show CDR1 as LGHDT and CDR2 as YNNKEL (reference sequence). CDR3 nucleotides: TGTGCCAGCAGCCGTTTAGCGGGAGCAGATACGCAGTATTTT. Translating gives CASSRLAGADTQYF.

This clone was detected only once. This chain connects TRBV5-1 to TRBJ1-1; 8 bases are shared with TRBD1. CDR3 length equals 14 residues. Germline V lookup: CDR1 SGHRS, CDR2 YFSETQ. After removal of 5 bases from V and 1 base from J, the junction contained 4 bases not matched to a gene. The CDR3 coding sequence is TGCGCCAGCAGTTACGGACAGGGGAACACTGAAGCTTTCTTT. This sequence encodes CASSYGQGNTEAFF.

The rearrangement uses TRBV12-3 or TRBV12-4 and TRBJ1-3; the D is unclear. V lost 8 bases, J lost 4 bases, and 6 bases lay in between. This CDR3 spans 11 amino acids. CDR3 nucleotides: TGTGCCAGCTCCCGGGGAAACACCATATATTTT. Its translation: CASSRGNTIYF.

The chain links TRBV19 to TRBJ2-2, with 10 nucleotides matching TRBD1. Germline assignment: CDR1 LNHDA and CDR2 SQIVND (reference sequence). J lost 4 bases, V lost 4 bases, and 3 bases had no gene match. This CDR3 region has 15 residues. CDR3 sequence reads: CASSTGQGTTGELFF. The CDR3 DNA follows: TGTGCCAGTAGTACGGGACAGGGGACCACCGGGGAGCTGTTTTTT.

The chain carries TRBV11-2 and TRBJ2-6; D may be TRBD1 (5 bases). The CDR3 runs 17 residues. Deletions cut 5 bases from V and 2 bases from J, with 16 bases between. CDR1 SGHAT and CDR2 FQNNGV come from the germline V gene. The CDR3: CASSPPWSRAGANVLTF. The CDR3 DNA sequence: TGTGCCAGCAGCCCCCCTTGGAGCAGGGCTGGGGCCAACGTCCTGACTTTC.